These 17 T cell receptor beta chains were sequenced from one sample in a study of blood T cell repertoires in COVID-19. Measured with immunoSEQ multiplex PCR; TCRdb has only the in-frame clones, and not every one. Among 150,000 to 200,000 clones listed, roughly 80% were seen once. The specimen sequenced was peripheral blood. The source of these receptors is a human donor with acute or convalescent COVID-19. The donor label of this sample is uncertain.

V usage is TRBV5-1 and J usage is TRBJ2-1; a possible D gene is TRBD1 (6 bases). Trimming removed 4 bases from V and 7 bases from J, with 21 bases in between. The CDR3 length is 16 residues. Looked up from germline, CDR1 is SGHRS and CDR2 is YFSETQ. In nucleotides, the CDR3 is TGCGCCAGCAGCCCTGGGGGCAGGGGAGTACGGAATGAGCAGTTCTTC. Translated, it gives CASSPGGRGVRNEQFF.

The chain links TRBV27 to TRBJ1-5, with D unresolved. Germline values: CDR1 MNHEY, CDR2 SMNVEV (reference sequence). Trimming stripped 6 bases from V and 0 bases from J, with 12 bases between. The CDR3 sequence is 15 residues long. The CDR3 DNA sequence: TGTGCCAGCAGGAAACAGAGAGTTAGCAATCAGCCCCAGCATTTT. Protein sequence: CASRKQRVSNQPQHF.

The chain is built from TRBV5-1 and TRBJ2-5, with D perhaps TRBD2 (6 bases). This CDR3 region has 16 residues. The germline V gene has CDR1 SGHRS and CDR2 YFSETQ. V was pared by 0 bases and J by 1 base, with 13 bases between. CDR3 in amino acids: CASSLGSGGAQETQYF. The DNA for the CDR3 is TGCGCCAGCAGCTTGGGATCGGGCGGGGCCCAAGAGACCCAGTACTTC.

The gene calls are TRBV24-1 and TRBJ2-1, with TRBD2 identical over 13 bases. Germline-derived CDR1 and CDR2 are KGHDR and SFDVKD. The V gene end was trimmed by 12 bases and the J gene end by 4 bases; junction bases not matched to a gene: 2. The CDR3 consists of 13 residues. CDR3 sequence reads: CAVGLAGYNEQFF. CDR3 bases: TGTGCCGTGGGACTAGCGGGATACAATGAGCAGTTCTTC.

This chain joins TRBV30 and TRBJ2-1; 9 positions agree with TRBD2. CDR3 length equals 13 residues. In germline, CDR1 is GTSNPN, CDR2 SVGIG (reference sequence). CDR3 region: CAFASGVYNEQFF. CDR3 sequence (DNA): TGTGCTTTTGCTAGCGGGGTATACAATGAGCAGTTCTTC.

The chain has TRBV3-1 (or the pseudogene TRBV3-2) and TRBJ2-2, with D unresolved. In germline, CDR1 is LGHDT, CDR2 YNNKEL (reference sequence). V lost 4 bases to trimming and J lost 0 bases, with 3 bases between them. The CDR3 is 13 amino acids. DNA of the CDR3: TGTGCCAGCAGCCCTCCGAACACCGGGGAGCTGTTTTTT. This translates into CASSPPNTGELFF.

The gene calls are TRBV5-1 and TRBJ2-1; 7 bases are a match to TRBD2. CDR1 is SGHRS and CDR2 is YFSETQ in the germline V gene. V dropped 9 bases and J dropped 0; count of bases not matched to a gene: 9. This CDR3 has 15 residues. The CDR3 DNA sequence: TGCGCCACCAGACCTAGCGGTAGCTCCTACAATGAGCAGTTCTTC. It specifies CATRPSGSSYNEQFF.

The chain combines TRBV19 with TRBJ2-7; 11 nucleotides agree with TRBD2. CDR1 is LNHDA, CDR2 SQIVND, per germline (reference sequence). This CDR3 region has 16 residues. J gave up 0 bases and V 5 bases, and 6 bases lay outside the gene matches. The CDR3 reads CASSPGTSGSSYEQYF. The CDR3 DNA sequence: TGTGCCAGTAGTCCCGGGACTAGCGGCAGCTCCTACGAGCAGTACTTC.

This chain links TRBV9 with TRBJ2-3; 8 nucleotides match TRBD2. CDR1 is SGDLS and CDR2 is YYNGEE in the germline V gene. The length of the CDR3 is 16 residues. Unmatched junction bases numbered 9, after V lost 4 bases and J lost 2 bases. The CDR3 sequence: CASSSGERETTDTQYF. CDR3 nucleotide sequence: TGTGCCAGCAGCTCCGGCGAGCGGGAGACCACAGATACGCAGTATTTT.

The rearrangement links TRBV9 to TRBJ1-2; TRBD1 aligns across 10 bases. Germline CDR1 and CDR2: SGDLS and YYNGEE. V was pared by 2 bases and J by 14 bases, with 18 bases of the junction left unmatched. The CDR3 contains 16 residues. The CDR3 bases are TGTGCCAGCAGCGTCCATTATACCGGGACAGGGGCCGCCGTAACCTTC. This gives the protein CASSVHYTGTGAAVTF.

The chain employs TRBV5-8 and TRBJ1-1; D is uncertain. V was clipped by 4 bases and J by 0 bases, with 13 bases between them. The CDR3 is 15 amino acids. Germline CDR1 reads SGHTS; CDR2 reads YDEGEE. The CDR3 sequence is CASSLSGVLNTEAFF. The CDR3 DNA reads as TGTGCCAGCAGCCTCTCCGGGGTACTGAACACTGAAGCTTTCTTT.

The chain has TRBV27 and TRBJ2-7; possibly TRBD1 for D (6 bases). Trimming took off 6 bases at V and 1 base at J, with 10 bases between the two ends. This CDR3 region has 13 residues. Germline V gene data show CDR1 as MNHEY and CDR2 as SMNVEV (reference sequence). CDR3 loop: CASSRGSSYEQYF. The CDR3 DNA reads TGTGCCAGCAGCAGGGGATCGTCCTACGAGCAGTACTTC.

V and J are TRBV7-9 and TRBJ1-1, with D possibly TRBD1 on 6 matching bases. Per the germline V gene, CDR1 is SEHNR and CDR2 is FQNEAQ (reference sequence). Deletions cut 4 bases from V and 2 bases from J, with 14 bases between. CDR3 length: 15 residues. CDR3 protein: CASSSPDSINTEAFF. The CDR3 DNA is TGTGCCAGCAGCTCGCCGGACAGTATTAACACTGAAGCTTTCTTT.

J is TRBJ2-1 and V is TRBV6-1; 14 nucleotides line up with TRBD2. Germline assignment: CDR1 MNHNS and CDR2 SASEGT. Trimming removed 4 bases from V and 6 bases from J; junction bases left unmatched: 8. The CDR3 runs 17 residues. CDR3 coding DNA: TGTGCCAGCAGTGGCGGGACTAGCGGGAGTAAGGGCAATGAGCAGTTCTTC. Protein sequence: CASSGGTSGSKGNEQFF.

The J gene is TRBJ1-3, the V gene TRBV6-2 or TRBV6-3; tentative D call: TRBD1 (6 bases). The ends were cut back, 1 base at V and 4 bases at J, with 11 bases in the middle. The V gene's germline CDR1 is MNHEY and CDR2 SVGEGT. The CDR3 extends over 15 amino acids. CDR3 bases: TGTGCCAGCAGTTACTACAGGGCACAAGGAAACACCATATATTTT. Its translation: CASSYYRAQGNTIYF.

The gene calls are TRBV7-8 and TRBJ1-3, with TRBD1 as a possible D gene (6 bases). The ends were cut back, 1 base at V and 3 bases at J, with 13 bases in the middle. Germline CDR1 and CDR2: SGHVS and FQNEAQ. CDR3 length: 16 amino acids. CDR3 sequence: CASSLGGRGYGNTIYF. The CDR3 nucleotides are TGTGCCAGCAGCTTAGGGGGCAGGGGTTATGGAAACACCATATATTTT.

The V gene is TRBV2, the J gene TRBJ2-2; D gene unclear. Germline V gene sequence: CDR1 SNHLY, CDR2 FYNNEI. This CDR3 comprises 16 residues. Trimming shortened V by 2 bases and J by 2 bases, and 12 bases separated the two germline ends. CDR3 residues: CASSELGSSNTGELFF. The CDR3 DNA reads TGTGCCAGCAGTGAATTGGGCAGCTCCAACACCGGGGAGCTGTTTTTT.